These 26 T cell receptor beta chains were all obtained from the same sample, sequenced in a study of tissue T cells after allogeneic stem cell transplantation. Using immunoSEQ multiplex PCR, the repertoire was profiled, and TCRdb retains in-frame clones only, with some absent. The table lists fewer than 2,000 clones, 73% of them singletons. This material consisted of esophagus tissue, taken at autopsy. Receptors originate from a woman aged 18-49 years with breast cancer.

The V gene is TRBV2, the J gene TRBJ2-1; 7 nucleotides match TRBD1. V shed 6 bases, J shed 6 bases, and the junction held 14 bases outside the gene matches. The V gene's germline CDR1 is SNHLY and CDR2 FYNNEI. CDR3 length: 16 amino acids. In nucleotides, the CDR3 is TGTGCCAGCAGGACACAAACGAAAGGGGGCGGCAATGAGCAGTTCTTC. Translation: CASRTQTKGGGNEQFF.

V usage is TRBV5-1 and J usage is TRBJ1-2; D not certain. In germline, CDR1 is SGHRS, CDR2 YFSETQ. The CDR3 totals 12 residues. V was trimmed by 0 bases and J by 4 bases, leaving 4 bases between them. CDR3 loop: CASSLDSYGYTF. DNA for the CDR3: TGCGCCAGCAGCTTGGACTCCTATGGCTACACCTTC.

The chain is built from TRBV7-2 and TRBJ2-5, with a possible D match to TRBD1 (6 bases). From germline, CDR1 is SGHTA and CDR2 FQGNSA. Trimming left V 3 bases short and J 5 bases short, with 10 bases between. The CDR3 totals 13 residues. The CDR3 coding sequence is TGTGCCAGCAGCTTGAACAGGGACGAGACCCAGTACTTC. This sequence encodes CASSLNRDETQYF. Supplemented by reference TRBV7-2 and TRBJ2-5, the full variable domain reads GAGVSQSPSNKVTEKGKDVELRCDPISGHTALYWYRQSLGQGLEFLIYFQGNSAPDKSGLPSDRFSAERTGGSVSTLTIQRTQQEDSAVYLCASSLNRDETQYFGPGTRLLVL.

J is TRBJ1-2 and V is TRBV7-9; 7 nucleotides match TRBD1. J gave up 7 bases and V 1 base, and 12 bases lay outside the gene matches. The germline gives CDR1 SEHNR, CDR2 FQNEAQ (reference sequence). The CDR3 has 16 amino acids. CDR3 loop: CASSLGSQQGRSGYTF. The CDR3 DNA follows: TGTGCCAGCAGCTTAGGGAGCCAACAGGGGAGAAGTGGCTACACCTTC.

This chain uses TRBV5-1 with TRBJ2-7, with no clear D. V was shortened by 2 bases and J by 2 bases, with 17 bases between the two germline ends. The CDR3 length is 16 residues. Germline V gene sequence: CDR1 SGHRS, CDR2 YFSETQ. For the CDR3, the DNA is TGCGCCAGCAGCTTTTCACACCCACTGAATACCTACGAGCAGTACTTC. Protein sequence: CASSFSHPLNTYEQYF.

The chain couples TRBV5-1 to TRBJ1-3, with TRBD1 as a possible D gene (6 bases). V was shortened by 4 bases and J by 0 bases, with 11 bases between the two germline ends. This CDR3 contains 15 residues. Germline V gene data show CDR1 as SGHRS and CDR2 as YFSETQ. The DNA of the CDR3 is TGCGCCAGCAGCAACAGGGATGTCTCTGGAAACACCATATATTTT. Protein product: CASSNRDVSGNTIYF.

The genes are TRBV9 and TRBJ2-7, with 10 bases lining up with TRBD2. CDR3 length: 15 amino acids. The germline V gene encodes CDR1 SGDLS and CDR2 YYNGEE. After removal of 0 bases from V and 6 bases from J, the junction contained 6 bases not matched to a gene. This chain's CDR3 is CASSVAAGGLGEQYF. CDR3 nucleotides: TGTGCCAGCAGCGTAGCAGCGGGAGGGCTAGGCGAGCAGTACTTC.

The chain is built from TRBV24-1 and TRBJ1-1; D is uncertain. The V gene lost 9 bases and the J gene lost 8 bases, with 12 bases spanning the gap. The CDR3 runs 11 residues. Per germline, CDR1 KGHDR and CDR2 SFDVKD. The CDR3 DNA reads TGTGCCACCTCGGACGGCGTAGAAGCTTTCTTT. It codes for CATSDGVEAFF.

Only a few counts were recorded for this clone. The rearrangement joins TRBV27 to TRBJ2-5; 7 bases map to TRBD2. Trimming took 2 bases from V and 4 from J; bases not matched to a gene: 4. CDR3 size: 14 residues. CDR1 is MNHEY and CDR2 is SMNVEV in the germline V gene (reference sequence). Here the CDR3 reads CASSLNGEGETQYF. The CDR3 coding sequence is TGTGCCAGCAGTTTAAACGGGGAGGGAGAGACCCAGTACTTC.

This chain uses TRBV9 with TRBJ2-7; 7 bases are a match to TRBD2. V dropped 6 bases and J dropped 2; count of bases not matched to a gene: 11. The V gene's germline CDR1 is SGDLS and CDR2 YYNGEE. The CDR3 totals 15 residues. The CDR3: CASTPYSGPTYEQYF. Written as DNA, the CDR3 is TGTGCCAGCACCCCTTATAGCGGGCCTACCTACGAGCAGTACTTC.

The chain is built from TRBV28 and TRBJ1-1; tentative D call: TRBD1 (6 bases). The germline V gene encodes CDR1 MDHEN and CDR2 SYDVKM. Trimming left V 4 bases short and J 4 bases short, with 7 bases between. This CDR3 contains 12 residues. The CDR3 bases are TGTGCCAGCAGTTCAGGGGTCACTGAAGCTTTCTTT. It yields the protein CASSSGVTEAFF.

A few counts support this clone. The chain couples TRBV5-4 to TRBJ2-1, with 10 bases that match TRBD2. CDR1 is SGHNT and CDR2 is YYREEE in the germline V gene (reference sequence). Losses at the gene ends were 4 bases for V and 7 bases for J; bases not matched to a gene: 14. There are 17 residues in the CDR3. For the CDR3, the DNA is TGTGCCAGCAGCCCATTCGAGCGGGGGGGCCGCGTGAATGAGCAGTTCTTC. Encoded protein: CASSPFERGGRVNEQFF.

V gene TRBV19 combines with J gene TRBJ2-7; 10 bases align to TRBD1. The length of the CDR3 is 15 residues. V gave up 5 bases and J gave up 0 bases; unmatched junction bases: 4. CDR1 is LNHDA and CDR2 is SQIVND in the germline V gene (reference sequence). The CDR3 DNA is TGTGCCAGTAGTTTAAGGACAGGGGGCTCCTACGAGCAGTACTTC. As protein: CASSLRTGGSYEQYF. Variable domain in full (rest from reference TRBV19 and TRBJ2-7): DGGITQSPKYLFRKEGQNVTLSCEQNLNHDAMYWYRQDPGQGLRLIYYSQIVNDFQKGDIAEGYSVSREKKESFPLTVTSAQKNPTAFYLCASSLRTGGSYEQYFGPGTRLTVT.

This chain connects TRBV18 to TRBJ1-6; TRBD1 is a possible D gene (6 bases). The CDR3 is 14 amino acids. Trimming pared 2 bases from V and 9 bases from J, leaving 11 bases between. The germline gives CDR1 KGHSH, CDR2 LQKENI. The CDR3 loop is CASSPADRSSPLHF. The DNA of the CDR3 is TGTGCCAGCTCACCAGCGGACAGAAGTTCACCCCTCCACTTT. The full variable domain, with the rest looked up from reference TRBV18 and TRBJ1-6, is NAGVMQNPRHLVRRRGQEARLRCSPMKGHSHVYWYRQLPEEGLKFMVYLQKENIIDESGMPKERFSAEFPKEGPSILRIQQVVRGDSAAYFCASSPADRSSPLHFGNGTRLTVT.

This rearrangement joins TRBV6-5 to TRBJ1-1, with D unresolved. This CDR3 spans 13 amino acids. V was shortened by 7 bases and J by 3 bases, with 12 bases between the two germline ends. Germline lookup yields CDR1 MNHEY and CDR2 SVGAGI. Here the CDR3 reads CASTQNWDTEAFF. The DNA of the CDR3 is TGTGCCAGCACCCAAAATTGGGACACTGAAGCTTTCTTT.

The chain carries TRBV20-1 and TRBJ1-6; D possibly corresponds to TRBD1 (6 bases). Germline V gene data show CDR1 as DFQATT and CDR2 as SNEGSKA (reference sequence). The CDR3 has 15 residues. Trimming stripped 3 bases from V and 9 bases from J, with 18 bases between. CDR3 nucleotides: TGCAGTGCTAGTCAGGGTGGCAGGGGTGGTTCACCCCTCCACTTT. This codes for CSASQGGRGGSPLHF.

J is TRBJ1-3 and V is TRBV28; D is uncertain. This CDR3 has 15 amino acids. Between the trimmed V and J ends, which lost 6 bases and 0 bases, there was a span of 12 bases. Germline V lookup: CDR1 MDHEN, CDR2 SYDVKM. The CDR3 DNA is TGTGCCAGCAGATACTTTCGAGGCTCTGGAAACACCATATATTTT. It translates to CASRYFRGSGNTIYF.

The chain combines TRBV19 with TRBJ2-7; 8 bases map to TRBD1. V gave up 8 bases and J gave up 2 bases; unmatched junction bases: 5. The germline CDR1 and CDR2 sequences are LNHDA and SQIVND (reference sequence). CDR3 length: 13 amino acids. CDR3 region: CASAQDRAYEQYF. The CDR3 nucleotides are TGTGCCAGTGCCCAGGACAGGGCCTACGAGCAGTACTTC.

Regarding this clone: Other nucleotide sequences from this sample produce the same CDR3. Written as DNA, the CDR3 is TGTGCCAGCTCACCACCCCTCAATGAGCAGTTCTTC. It translates to CASSPPLNEQFF. This chain connects TRBV18 to TRBJ2-1; D not certain. Germline V CDR1 and CDR2: KGHSH, LQKENI. The CDR3 loop spans 12 amino acids. Between the trimmed V and J ends, which lost 0 bases and 6 bases, there was a span of 3 bases.

The chain couples TRBV28 to TRBJ2-5; 11 positions agree with TRBD1. This CDR3 is 19 amino acids long. CDR1 is MDHEN and CDR2 is SYDVKM in the germline V gene. The ends lost 4 bases at V and 2 bases at J; junction bases unmatched: 15. The CDR3 sequence is CASSSPPGQGASRQETQYF. The CDR3 DNA sequence: TGTGCCAGCAGTTCACCCCCCGGACAGGGGGCGTCCCGGCAAGAGACCCAGTACTTC.

This clone was seen a single time. V usage is TRBV5-1 and J usage is TRBJ2-2; 9 bases fit TRBD2. The CDR3 runs to 17 residues. The germline gives CDR1 SGHRS, CDR2 YFSETQ. Germline trimming cut 5 bases from V and 6 bases from J; bases unmatched to any gene: 14. This CDR3 reads CASSETRGGAYAGELFF. DNA of the CDR3: TGCGCCAGCAGTGAGACTCGCGGGGGGGCCTATGCCGGGGAGCTGTTTTTT.

This sequence joins TRBV14 and TRBJ2-5; no definite D call. The CDR3 extends over 16 amino acids. Germline CDR1 and CDR2: SGHDN and FVKESK. Trimming removed 0 bases at V and 1 base at J, with 12 bases between. The CDR3 sequence: CASSQDLARIQETQYF. Written as DNA, the CDR3 is TGTGCCAGCAGCCAAGATCTTGCACGGATCCAAGAGACCCAGTACTTC.

This chain connects TRBV30 to TRBJ2-2; a weak D match, TRBD2 (5 bases). V was cut by 4 bases and J by 0 bases, with 9 bases left in between. The CDR3 has 14 amino acids. Germline assignment: CDR1 GTSNPN and CDR2 SVGIG (reference sequence). CDR3 protein: CAWKRLANTGELFF. CDR3 coding DNA: TGTGCCTGGAAGCGGCTAGCGAACACCGGGGAGCTGTTTTTT.

This rearrangement joins TRBV6-4 to TRBJ2-1; D is perhaps TRBD2 (7 bases). Per the germline V gene, CDR1 is MRHNA and CDR2 is SNTAGT. The V end was cut by 6 bases, the J end by 9 bases, with 18 bases between. There are 14 residues in the CDR3. CDR3 loop: CASSESGGAAEQFF. The CDR3 nucleotides are TGTGCCAGCAGCGAAAGTGGGGGGGCGGCTGAGCAGTTCTTC.

This chain connects TRBV30 to TRBJ1-4, with no clear D. CDR1 is GTSNPN, CDR2 SVGIG, per germline (reference sequence). The CDR3 spans 14 residues. With 6 bases removed from V and 4 bases from J, the gap between germline ends came to 15 bases. CDR3 DNA: TGTGCCTGCCATAGGAACAGCGATAATGAAAAACTGTTTTTT. Translated, it gives CACHRNSDNEKLFF.

The CDR3 here is CASSLDSHTEAFF. The CDR3 DNA follows: TGTGCCAGCAGCTTAGACAGCCACACTGAAGCTTTCTTT. The rearrangement uses TRBV11-3 and TRBJ1-1; D remains ambiguous. The CDR3 length is 13 residues. V dropped 0 bases and J dropped 3 bases, with 5 bases sitting between them. Germline CDR1 SGHNT, CDR2 YENEEA.